These T cell receptor beta chains were read from a single sample in a study of cytotoxic CD8 clonotypes in ibrutinib-treated CLL. Only in-frame clones appear in the TCRdb table, and some are missing; sequencing was by immunoSEQ multiplex PCR. The sample records around 97,000 clones, more than 75% being singletons. Here the sequenced sample was PBMCs, taken after 12 months of ibrutinib treatment. The receptors originated from a human donor with chronic lymphocytic leukemia. The CDR3 runs from the conserved cysteine through the conserved F or W. Clone sizes are given selectively: once, few, many, or a class where the clone is expanded.

v_call: TRBV4-1; cdr3_length: 17; clone_size: few; j_call: TRBJ2-4; cdr3_aa: CASSPLGRAEFQNIQYF
v_call: TRBV29-1; cdr3_length: 14; clone_size: NA; j_call: TRBJ2-7; cdr3_aa: CSVRKETGPYEQYF
v_call: TRBV30; cdr3_length: 13; clone_size: many; j_call: TRBJ1-1; cdr3_aa: CAWSVEMRAEAFF
v_call: TRBV7-9; cdr3_length: 14; clone_size: NA; j_call: TRBJ2-2; cdr3_aa: CASSLGRGTGELFF
v_call: TRBV11-1; cdr3_length: 13; clone_size: NA; j_call: TRBJ1-2; cdr3_aa: CASSLSGLYGYTF
v_call: TRBV19; cdr3_length: 15; clone_size: NA; j_call: TRBJ2-5; cdr3_aa: CASSKTGRGDGTQYF
v_call: TRBV5-1; cdr3_length: 15; clone_size: NA; j_call: TRBJ1-2; cdr3_aa: CASSLEANRIYGYTF
v_call: TRBV30; cdr3_length: 12; clone_size: NA; j_call: TRBJ1-1; cdr3_aa: CAGEQESTEAFF
v_call: TRBV5-1; cdr3_length: 14; clone_size: NA; j_call: TRBJ1-1; cdr3_aa: CASSLALRGAEAFF
v_call: TRBV5-1; cdr3_length: 17; clone_size: NA; j_call: TRBJ2-3; cdr3_aa: CASSRVAGGTSTDTQYF
v_call: TRBV15; cdr3_length: 16; clone_size: NA; j_call: TRBJ1-4; cdr3_aa: CATSRVGTGGNEKLFF
v_call: TRBV14; cdr3_length: 12; clone_size: few; j_call: TRBJ2-7; cdr3_aa: CASSVAAYEQYF
v_call: TRBV2; cdr3_length: 12; clone_size: NA; j_call: TRBJ1-1; cdr3_aa: CASRTANTEAFF
v_call: TRBV4-1; cdr3_length: 16; clone_size: NA; j_call: TRBJ2-1; cdr3_aa: CASSQGVGRFRNEQFF
v_call: TRBV30; cdr3_length: 13; clone_size: NA; j_call: TRBJ2-7; cdr3_aa: CAWSVGQAYEQYF
v_call: TRBV2; cdr3_length: 14; clone_size: NA; j_call: TRBJ1-5; cdr3_aa: CASSVSGGTQPQHF
v_call: TRBV7-2; cdr3_length: 14; clone_size: NA; j_call: TRBJ2-7; cdr3_aa: CASSFRGGPYEQYF
v_call: TRBV19; cdr3_length: 14; clone_size: once; j_call: TRBJ2-7; cdr3_aa: CASSKTGGRYEQYF